Sequencing of this T cell receptor (beta chain) was carried out in a study of cytomegalovirus exposure and HLA in healthy donors. Study-level points and caveats: Researchers reported that a few CMV-associated chains were confirmed in vitro as CMV antigen-specific.

As to this clone: What it binds is unknown.

In germline, CDR1 is MNHNY, CDR2 SVGAGI (reference sequence). The CDR3 extends over 15 amino acids. V lost 0 bases and J lost 3, with 11 bases in between. Both 60 Vbeta primers and 13 Jbeta primers went into the PCR. Generated by immunoSEQ multiplex PCR, the TCRdb table keeps only in-frame clones and is missing some. The data contain 160,000 or so clones, roughly 85% of them singletons. Source material: PBMCs. This sequence joins TRBV6-6 and TRBJ1-2, with unresolved D. The clonotype originates from a man aged 18 to 29 in good health and CMV-seropositive. In DNA form, the CDR3 reads TGTGCCAGCAGTTACTCGAAGGGCGGGGACTATGGCTACACCTTC. Protein sequence: CASSYSKGGDYGYTF.